The 19 T cell receptor beta chains presented below share a single source sample, sequenced in a study of blood T cells in healthy people across ages. The second PCR ran about 6 to 12 cycles with a sample-barcoded 5' primer and J-beta primers. MiXCR, applied by TCRdb to the 5' RACE reads, yields one record per CDR3 protein. The sample has some 1.5 million distinct CDR3 sequences; 25% to 30% are singletons. The specimen sequenced was blood. These TCRs come from a woman aged 25 to 45 in good health.

This clonotype has just one count. CDR3 coding DNA: TGTGCCAGCTCACCGGCGGGAGCTCCTCCCCTCTCCTACAATGAGCAGTTCTTC. This translates into CASSPAGAPPLSYNEQFF. The chain combines TRBV18 with TRBJ2-1, with 7 bases identical to TRBD2. The CDR3 is 18 residues long. The trim removed 3 bases at V and 0 bases at J, leaving 11 bases unmatched. Germline V gives CDR1 KGHSH, CDR2 LQKENI.

CDR3 residues: CASTGTGGLFEKLFF. The CDR3, as DNA: TGCGCCAGCACCGGGACAGGGGGCCTCTTTGAAAAACTGTTTTTT. The chain couples TRBV10-2 to TRBJ1-4; 12 nucleotides match TRBD1. Per the germline V gene, CDR1 is WSHSY and CDR2 is SAAADI. CDR3 length: 15 residues. V trimming: 7 bases; J trimming: 7 bases; junction bases outside the gene matches: 7.

This clonotype was recorded a few times. Germline and junction disagree at one end, which may indicate a read error. The chain combines TRBV20-1 with TRBJ2-7, with 10 bases matching TRBD2. This CDR3 is 15 amino acids long. In germline, CDR1 is DFQATT, CDR2 SNEGSKA (reference sequence). The chain's CDR3 is CSAGGTSEVYYGQYF. The CDR3 DNA is TGCAGTGCTGGAGGGACTAGCGAGGTCTACTACGGGCAGTACTTC.

The J gene is TRBJ2-5, the V gene TRBV7-9; no reliable D call. From germline, CDR1 is SEHNR and CDR2 FQNEAQ (reference sequence). The CDR3 has 16 residues. Deletions cut 4 bases from V and 5 bases from J, with 20 bases between. CDR3 sequence (DNA): TGTGCCAGCAGCTCCGCCCTTCTTCAGAGGTTGGAGACCCAGTACTTC. Translating gives CASSSALLQRLETQYF.

As regards this clonotype: A read error may be the cause here, since a much bigger clone is one base away. This chain joins TRBV9 and TRBJ1-2; D gene ambiguous. Trimming took off 0 bases at V and 1 base at J, with 4 bases between the two ends. The CDR3 loop spans 13 amino acids. The V gene's germline CDR1 is SGDLS and CDR2 YYNGEE. As DNA, the CDR3 is TGTGCCAGCAGCGTAGTAGTTAACTATGGCTACACCTTC. Residues: CASSVVVNYGYTF.

This clonotype was counted ten times or more. The rearrangement uses TRBV29-1 and TRBJ2-3, with 7 bases aligning to TRBD2. The CDR3 extends over 12 amino acids. V shed 1 base and J 5 bases; nucleotides not matched to a gene: 0. Germline CDR1 is SQVTM and CDR2 is ANQGSEA. The DNA for the CDR3 is TGCAGCGTTGAAGGCGGGGGAGATACGCAGTATTTT. Amino acid sequence: CSVEGGGDTQYF.

As concerns this clonotype: A junction end diverges from the germline sequence, so it may reflect a read error. The chain has TRBV2 and TRBJ1-5; D is unresolved. Germline loops: CDR1 SNHLY, CDR2 FYNNEI. This CDR3 is built from 15 residues. The CDR3 DNA follows: TGTGCCAGCTCCCTCGCTCGGGGTAGCAATCAACCCCAGCATTTT. This translates into CASSLARGSNQPQHF.

This clonotype has just a few counts. The chain combines TRBV5-1 with TRBJ2-7; D remains ambiguous. From germline, CDR1 is SGHRS and CDR2 YFSETQ. This CDR3 region has 11 residues. V dropped 6 bases and J dropped 3 bases, with 7 bases sitting between them. This chain's CDR3 is CASTDFYEQYF. CDR3 in DNA: TGCGCCAGCACCGACTTCTACGAGCAGTACTTC.

This chain links TRBV12-3 or TRBV12-4 with TRBJ2-5, with TRBD2 matching 8 bases. V lost 3 bases to trimming and J lost 5 bases; unmatched junction nucleotides: 11. The length of the CDR3 is 16 residues. CDR3 nucleotides: TGTGCCAGCAGTTTGTCCTCGGGGGGGGCCAGGGAGACCCAGTACTTC. Protein sequence: CASSLSSGGARETQYF.

In this sample, this clonotype turned up many times. The chain is built from TRBV6-5 and TRBJ2-3, with D possibly TRBD2 on 5 matching bases. Deletions cut 5 bases from V and 5 bases from J, with 8 bases between. CDR3 size: 12 residues. Germline CDR1 is MNHEY and CDR2 is SVGAGI. Here the CDR3 reads CASSRRGDTQYF. Here the CDR3 DNA reads TGTGCCAGCAGTCGCCGGGGAGATACGCAGTATTTT.

The V gene is TRBV29-1, the J gene TRBJ2-3; 12 bases fit TRBD2. Germline V gene sequence: CDR1 SQVTM, CDR2 ANQGSEA. V trimming: 5 bases; J trimming: 1 base; junction bases outside the gene matches: 7. The CDR3 covers 16 residues. The CDR3 sequence is CSVRPRLAGGTDTQYF. CDR3 sequence (DNA): TGCAGCGTTCGCCCACGACTAGCGGGGGGCACAGATACGCAGTATTTT.

The chain uses TRBV7-2 and TRBJ1-2, with TRBD1 matching over 8 bases. CDR3 length: 13 residues. Germline CDR1 reads SGHTA; CDR2 reads FQGNSA. Trimming cost V 1 base and J 8 bases; bases outside gene matches: 3. The CDR3 loop is CASSLGDRGGYTF. CDR3 DNA sequence: TGTGCCAGCAGCTTAGGAGACAGGGGCGGCTACACCTTC.

This clonotype occurred many times. CDR3 sequence reads: CSVAGLADYNEQFF. In nucleotides, the CDR3 is TGCAGTGTGGCGGGACTAGCGGATTACAATGAGCAGTTCTTC. The chain carries TRBV20-1 and TRBJ2-1; 11 bases fit TRBD2. Germline assignment: CDR1 DFQATT and CDR2 SNEGSKA (reference sequence). Unmatched junction bases numbered 6, after V lost 7 bases and J lost 4 bases. The CDR3 consists of 14 residues.

This clonotype was seen ten or more times. J is TRBJ2-1 and V is TRBV10-2, with TRBD2 as a possible D gene (6 bases). V was shortened by 9 bases and J by 1 base, with 16 bases between the two germline ends. The CDR3 sequence is 15 residues long. Germline V gene lookup returns CDR1 WSHSY and CDR2 SAAADI. The CDR3 loop reads CASSGAPLSYNEQFF. Written as DNA, the CDR3 is TGCGCCAGTAGCGGAGCCCCCCTTTCCTACAATGAGCAGTTCTTC.

This clonotype has only a few counts. The V gene is TRBV20-1, the J gene TRBJ1-1; a possible D gene is TRBD1 (6 bases). V was cut by 0 bases and J by 1 base, with 12 bases left in between. The CDR3 sequence is 15 residues long. Germline V gene data show CDR1 as DFQATT and CDR2 as SNEGSKA (reference sequence). The CDR3, as DNA: TGCAGTGCTAGAGACCCCACAGGGTGGAACACTGAAGCTTTCTTT. It codes for CSARDPTGWNTEAFF.

In this sample, this clonotype turned up many times. One end of the junction varies from germline; a read error may be responsible. The chain uses TRBV5-1 and TRBJ2-3; 8 bases agree with TRBD2. CDR3 length: 15 residues. Germline V lookup: CDR1 SGHRS, CDR2 YFSETQ. The DNA of the CDR3 is TGTGCCAGCAGCTTTAGCGGGGCGAGTACAGATACGCAGTATTTT. It codes for CASSFSGASTDTQYF.

The table lists this clonotype with many counts. A much larger clone is a single base away; this may be a read error. The chain couples TRBV20-1 to TRBJ2-7; the D gene is possibly TRBD2 (5 bases). The germline V and J ends were trimmed by 3 bases and 3 bases, with 15 bases remaining between them. The germline CDR1 and CDR2 sequences are DFQATT and SNEGSKA (reference sequence). The CDR3 totals 14 residues. CDR3 in DNA: TGCAGTGCTAGTCGGACGGGAATACTCTACGAGCAGTACTTC. Protein sequence: CSASRTGILYEQYF.

This clonotype has just a few counts. The V call is TRBV7-2, the J call TRBJ1-5; 7 bases fit TRBD1. Germline V gene data show CDR1 as SGHTA and CDR2 as FQGNSA. The trim removed 5 bases at V and 2 bases at J, leaving 9 bases unmatched. This CDR3 has 16 amino acids. The CDR3 DNA sequence: TGTGCCAGCAGCCAGAAGACAGGGACCGGCAATCAGCCCCAGCATTTT. Translation: CASSQKTGTGNQPQHF.

At least ten counts were recorded for this clonotype. The gene calls are TRBV5-6 and TRBJ1-2, with 10 bases aligning to TRBD1. The ends lost 0 bases at V and 8 bases at J; junction bases unmatched: 10. The V gene's germline CDR1 is SGHDT and CDR2 YYEEEE. CDR3 size: 16 residues. CDR3 sequence reads: CASSLDGTGERRGYTF. The CDR3 DNA is TGTGCCAGCAGCTTGGACGGGACAGGGGAACGGAGAGGCTACACCTTC.